These 17 T cell receptor beta chains were sequenced from one sample in a study of shared clonotypes between healthy human individuals. Assay: immunoSEQ multiplex PCR; the TCRdb copy retains only in-frame clones and omits some. The data contain millions of clones, around 94% of them singletons. Input material: naive CD4+ T cells sorted from blood. Documented subset: CD45RA+ positively selected. These receptors were obtained from a man in his late teens or twenties in good health.

Concerning this clone: The identical CDR3 is also encoded by other nucleotide sequences in the sample. The V call is TRBV18, the J call TRBJ1-4; D gene unclear. The germline CDR1 and CDR2 sequences are KGHSH and LQKENI. Between the trimmed V and J ends, which lost 3 bases and 3 bases, there was a span of 11 bases. This CDR3 is built from 15 residues. The CDR3 sequence: CASSPGGGANEKLFF. DNA of the CDR3: TGTGCCAGCTCACCCGGCGGAGGAGCTAATGAAAAACTGTTTTTT.

The chain has TRBV5-1 and TRBJ2-5, with TRBD1 identical over 7 bases. V was pared by 4 bases and J by 5 bases, with 14 bases of the junction left unmatched. This CDR3 has 16 amino acids. Germline V gene lookup returns CDR1 SGHRS and CDR2 YFSETQ. CDR3 sequence (DNA): TGCGCCAGCAGCCCCCTCCTAGAGGGGGCCGGGGAGACCCAGTACTTC. Protein sequence: CASSPLLEGAGETQYF.

CDR3 protein: CASIPRLAGANTQYF. The DNA of the CDR3 is TGTGCCAGCATCCCGAGACTAGCGGGAGCGAATACGCAGTATTTT. The rearrangement joins TRBV2 to TRBJ2-3, with 12 positions matching TRBD2. This CDR3 region has 15 residues. V lost 7 bases, J lost 7 bases, and 9 bases stayed unmatched. Germline values: CDR1 SNHLY, CDR2 FYNNEI.

V gene TRBV6-5 combines with J gene TRBJ2-7, with D perhaps matching TRBD1 (6 bases). The CDR3 has 15 amino acids. Germline CDR1 reads MNHEY; CDR2 reads SVGAGI. Trimming stripped 6 bases from V and 2 bases from J, with 17 bases between. Here the CDR3 reads CASSFRGAKPYEQYF. CDR3 sequence (DNA): TGTGCCAGCAGCTTCAGGGGAGCAAAACCCTACGAGCAGTACTTC.

The rearrangement joins TRBV19 to TRBJ2-5, with D possibly TRBD2 on 6 matching bases. The CDR3 has 14 amino acids. V gave up 10 bases and J gave up 12 bases, with 27 bases separating them. Germline assignment: CDR1 LNHDA and CDR2 SQIVND (reference sequence). The CDR3 nucleotides read TGTGCCACCACCGATACTCGGGACTCACGCCGAAAGTACTTC. Translating it yields CATTDTRDSRRKYF.

Here the CDR3 DNA reads TGTGCCAGCAGCTTAAGACAGGCCGAGACTTTGTATGAAAAACTGTTTTTT. It specifies CASSLRQAETLYEKLFF. The genes are TRBV7-8 and TRBJ1-4; weak D call: TRBD1 (6 bases). The CDR3 length is 17 residues. In germline, CDR1 is SGHVS, CDR2 FQNEAQ. Between the trimmed V and J ends, which lost 2 bases and 6 bases, there was a span of 19 bases.

This rearrangement joins TRBV10-3 to TRBJ2-7, with TRBD1 matching over 12 bases. J lost 3 bases, V lost 6 bases, and 6 bases had no gene match. CDR1 and CDR2 from the germline V gene are ENHRY and SYGVKD. The CDR3 loop spans 15 amino acids. The CDR3 region has the DNA TGTGCCATCAGCGGGACAGGGGGCTTGAGCTACGAGCAGTACTTC. This codes for CAISGTGGLSYEQYF.

The V gene is TRBV23-1, the J gene TRBJ2-5; D is perhaps TRBD2 (6 bases). TRBV23-1 is assigned to the ORF class and has an uncertain function. The CDR3 sequence is 11 residues long. V lost 7 bases to trimming and J lost 5 bases, with 8 bases between them. The CDR3: CASTRGETQYF. The CDR3 region has the DNA TGCGCCAGCACTCGGGGGGAGACCCAGTACTTC.

The chain's CDR3 is CASSVSGRLNTEAFF. The CDR3 DNA sequence: TGTGCCAGCAGTGTCTCGGGCCGCCTGAACACTGAAGCTTTCTTT. This rearrangement joins TRBV28 to TRBJ1-1, with unresolved D. The ends were cut back, 5 bases at V and 0 bases at J, with 13 bases in the middle. This CDR3 is built from 15 residues. Per the germline V gene, CDR1 is MDHEN and CDR2 is SYDVKM.

The chain carries TRBV30 and TRBJ1-3, with D unresolved. CDR3 length: 14 residues. Deletions cut 0 bases from V and 0 bases from J, with 6 bases between. The germline gives CDR1 GTSNPN, CDR2 SVGIG (reference sequence). CDR3 amino acids: CAWSVRTSGNTIYF. Written as DNA, the CDR3 is TGTGCCTGGAGTGTACGGACCTCTGGAAACACCATATATTTT.

This clone has just one count. V and J are TRBV27 and TRBJ2-3; D is possibly TRBD2 (5 bases). Germline lookup yields CDR1 MNHEY and CDR2 SMNVEV (reference sequence). V lost 6 bases, J lost 3 bases, and 16 bases lay in between. The CDR3 has 15 residues. This CDR3 reads CASSRTRGPTDTQYF. CDR3 bases: TGTGCCAGCAGCCGCACCCGAGGGCCAACAGATACGCAGTATTTT.

This chain connects TRBV5-4 to TRBJ2-5; D is ambiguous. Germline V gives CDR1 SGHNT, CDR2 YYREEE (reference sequence). The CDR3 runs 13 residues. V shed 2 bases and J shed 3 bases, with 8 bases lying between them. This CDR3 reads CASSFERKETQYF. The DNA of the CDR3 is TGTGCCAGCAGCTTCGAACGGAAAGAGACCCAGTACTTC.

J is TRBJ2-1 and V is TRBV5-5; no reliable D call. There are 13 residues in the CDR3. V was cut by 4 bases and J by 4 bases, with 9 bases left in between. Germline-derived CDR1 and CDR2 are SGHKS and YYEKEE (reference sequence). In DNA form, the CDR3 reads TGTGCCAGCAGCCCTGACGGTTACAATGAGCAGTTCTTC. This translates into CASSPDGYNEQFF.

This rearrangement joins TRBV5-6 to TRBJ2-6, with D possibly TRBD1 on 6 matching bases. Looked up from germline, CDR1 is SGHDT and CDR2 is YYEEEE. The CDR3 sequence is 17 residues long. V lost 2 bases and J lost 0, with 12 bases in between. The CDR3 DNA reads as TGTGCCAGCAGCTTTATCTCGACAGGCTCTGGGGCCAACGTCCTGACTTTC. It is translated as CASSFISTGSGANVLTF.

To note about this clone: The same CDR3 is also encoded by other DNA sequences in this sample. The genes are TRBV30 and TRBJ2-7; D gene unclear. Trimming took 2 bases from V and 5 from J, leaving 7 bases between them. Germline CDR1 GTSNPN, CDR2 SVGIG (reference sequence). The CDR3 consists of 11 residues. The CDR3 loop is CAWSLRDEQYF. The CDR3 coding sequence is TGTGCCTGGAGTCTTCGGGACGAGCAGTACTTC.

The chain joins TRBV6-5 to TRBJ1-1; 8 positions agree with TRBD1. V lost 6 bases to trimming and J lost 3 bases; unmatched junction nucleotides: 9. Germline lookup yields CDR1 MNHEY and CDR2 SVGAGI. The CDR3 is made up of 15 amino acids. CDR3 coding DNA: TGTGCCAGCAGCCGTAGACAGGGGTCCTACACTGAAGCTTTCTTT. Translated, it gives CASSRRQGSYTEAFF.

This sequence joins TRBV25-1 and TRBJ1-3; 9 positions match TRBD1. Trimming at V came to 1 base and at J to 1 base, leaving 5 bases not matched to a gene. This CDR3 is 17 amino acids long. Germline V gene data show CDR1 as MGHDK and CDR2 as SYGVNS. The CDR3 region is CASSEFMGTGSGNTIYF. The CDR3 nucleotides read TGTGCCAGCAGTGAATTTATGGGGACAGGGTCTGGAAACACCATATATTTT.